This TCR beta chain stems from a study of PD-1 blockade in mismatch repair-deficient tumors. The study, taken as a whole, reports: After pembrolizumab, tumor-resident clones rose rapidly, then generally contracted before radiologic responses.

All patients were mismatch repair deficient, assessed by either PCR or immunohistochemistry. The repertoire was sequenced with immunoSEQ multiplex PCR; TCRdb's copy has only in-frame clones and lacks some. The sample carries some 49,000 clones, more than 65% recorded once. About this clone: The antigen remains unidentified.

There are 13 residues in the CDR3. With V trimmed by 1 base and J by 8 bases, 3 bases remained unmatched. Germline CDR1 is SGHRS and CDR2 is YFSETQ. The chain links TRBV5-1 to TRBJ2-1, with 7 bases lining up with TRBD1. Sample: PBMCs, taken before pembrolizumab treatment. The sequence was collected from an adult with mismatch repair-deficient cancer. In DNA form, the CDR3 reads TGCGCCAGCAGCTTGTGGCAGGGGGATGAGCAGTTCTTC. Protein sequence: CASSLWQGDEQFF.